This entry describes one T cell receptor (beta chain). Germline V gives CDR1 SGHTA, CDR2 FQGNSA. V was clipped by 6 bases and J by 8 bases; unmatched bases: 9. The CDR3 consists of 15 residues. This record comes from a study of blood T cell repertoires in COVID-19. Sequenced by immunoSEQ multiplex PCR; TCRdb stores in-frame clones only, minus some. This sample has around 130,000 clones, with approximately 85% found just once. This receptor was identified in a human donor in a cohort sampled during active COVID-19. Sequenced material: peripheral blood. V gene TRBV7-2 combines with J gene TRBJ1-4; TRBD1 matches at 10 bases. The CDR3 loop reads CASRNDRGRGEKLFF. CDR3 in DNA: TGTGCCAGCAGAAATGACAGGGGGCGTGGAGAAAAACTGTTTTTT.